This T cell receptor (beta chain) was retrieved from a study of T cell responses to AZD1222 COVID-19 vaccine. About this clone: The antigen is undetermined.

The CDR3 runs 19 residues. V shed 1 base, J shed 4 bases, and the junction held 20 bases outside the gene matches. Per germline, CDR1 SQVTM and CDR2 ANQGSEA. Study conclusions and caveats: The study reported that nearly half of spike-specific TCRs target unmutated variant regions. All repertoire sampling was performed exclusively after the peak T cell response. When two AZD1222 doses had been given, Spike-specific TCR breadth and depth rose.

The protocol was immunoSEQ multiplex PCR, while the TCRdb copy is restricted to in-frame clones and leaves out a portion. Of around 140,000 clones listed, more than 85% are singletons. Pooled samples include second doses given at about 4 or 12 weeks. This material consisted of peripheral blood, taken 28 days after the second AZD1222 dose. The receptor's source is an adult who received the AZD1222 COVID-19 vaccine. The V call is TRBV29-1, the J call TRBJ1-2; 8 bases map to TRBD1. The CDR3 DNA reads TGCAGCGTTGAAGCCGTCATGCGAGACGAGACAGGGGATACCTATGGCTACACCTTC. Its protein product is CSVEAVMRDETGDTYGYTF.